Below, one T cell receptor beta chain is given with its context. Looked up from germline, CDR1 is MDHEN and CDR2 is SYDVKM. There are 15 residues in the CDR3. The trim removed 2 bases at V and 3 bases at J, leaving 4 bases unmatched. These data come from a study of cytomegalovirus exposure and HLA in healthy donors. With 60 Vbeta and 13 Jbeta primers, the PCR was carried out. The data were produced by immunoSEQ multiplex PCR, yet TCRdb's version contains in-frame clones alone and is incomplete. Here the sample spans some 120,000 clones, roughly 70% being singletons. The chain links TRBV28 to TRBJ2-3; TRBD2 aligns across 8 bases. The sequence came from a woman between 18 and 30 years old in good health and CMV-seronegative. The sequenced material came from PBMCs. The CDR3 reads CASSLRGGPTDTQYF. The CDR3 nucleotides read TGTGCCAGCAGTTTACGGGGGGGGCCGACAGATACGCAGTATTTT.